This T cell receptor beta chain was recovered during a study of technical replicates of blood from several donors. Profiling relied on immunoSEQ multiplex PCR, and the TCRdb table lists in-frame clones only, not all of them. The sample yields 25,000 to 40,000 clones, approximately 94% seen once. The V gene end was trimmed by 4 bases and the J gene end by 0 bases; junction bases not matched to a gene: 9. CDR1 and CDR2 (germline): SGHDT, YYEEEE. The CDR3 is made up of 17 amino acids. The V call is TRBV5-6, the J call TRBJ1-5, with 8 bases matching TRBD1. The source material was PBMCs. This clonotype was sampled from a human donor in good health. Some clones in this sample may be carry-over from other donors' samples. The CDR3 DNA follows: TGTGCCAGCAGCAACCGGGACAGGCCCAATAGCAATCAGCCCCAGCATTTT. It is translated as CASSNRDRPNSNQPQHF.